A selection of T cell receptor beta chains follows, all from one sample in a study of CD4 T cells in relation to SARS-CoV-2 and coronaviruses. The assay was immunoSEQ multiplex PCR, and TCRdb's table has in-frame clones only and misses some. Of some 30,000 clones listed, under 80% are singletons. No antigen has been identified for these receptors. Sequencing used memory CD4+ T cells from PBMCs, cultured in vitro. These receptors came from an adult with COVID-19. Each CDR3 is given with its conserved first and last residue. D genes are given only for firm matches. Only part of the rows carry a size: once, few, many, or a class if the clone is expanded.

d_call clone_size j_call v_call cdr3_length cdr3_aa cdr3_nt
TRBD1 . TRBJ2-7 TRBV5-1 14 CASSFVQGSYEQYF TGCGCCAGCAGCTTCGTACAGGGGTCCTACGAGCAGTACTTC
. . TRBJ1-3 TRBV18 15 CASSPLSGEGNTIYF TGTGCCAGCTCACCACTTTCGGGGGAAGGAAACACCATATATTTT
. . TRBJ2-1 TRBV11-1 15 CASSLDMAAYNEQFF TGTGCCAGCAGCTTAGATATGGCGGCGTACAATGAGCAGTTCTTC
TRBD2 . TRBJ2-7 TRBV3-1/TRBV3-2 16 CASSFLAGGLPYEQYF TGTGCCAGCAGTTTTCTAGCGGGAGGGCTTCCCTACGAGCAGTACTTC
. . TRBJ2-7 TRBV5-1 14 CASSRESSGYEQYF TGCGCCAGCAGCCGGGAGAGTTCGGGGTACGAGCAGTACTTC
. . TRBJ2-3 TRBV2 16 CASSARLALSGDTQYF TGTGCCAGCAGTGCCCGTCTCGCCTTATCAGGAGATACGCAGTATTTT
. . TRBJ1-3 TRBV27 13 CASSFNSGNTIYF TGTGCCAGCAGTTTCAACTCTGGAAACACCATATATTTT
. once TRBJ1-1 TRBV7-9 13 CASSLESETEAFF TGTGCCAGCAGCTTAGAAAGTGAGACTGAAGCTTTCTTT
. . TRBJ2-1 TRBV5-6 13 CASSPDSYNEQFF TGTGCCAGCAGTCCAGACTCCTACAATGAGCAGTTCTTC
. . TRBJ2-2 TRBV7-9 14 CASETGARAGELFF TGTGCCAGCGAAACGGGGGCGCGGGCCGGGGAGCTGTTTTTT
TRBD1 . TRBJ1-2 TRBV30 13 CAWSSSGGRGYTF TGTGCCTGGAGTTCTTCAGGGGGCCGTGGCTACACCTTC
. few TRBJ1-1 TRBV28 12 CAIRRLNTEAFF TGTGCCATCCGACGGTTAAACACTGAAGCTTTCTTT
TRBD2 . TRBJ2-1 TRBV7-9 15 CASSLVGTNNNEQFF TGTGCCAGCAGCTTAGTTGGGACTAATAACAATGAGCAGTTCTTC
. . TRBJ2-1 TRBV6-5 15 CASRDSAQVIHEQFF TGTGCCAGCCGGGACTCCGCGCAGGTTATCCATGAGCAGTTCTTC
. . TRBJ1-2 TRBV7-9 12 CASSGSGGGYTF TGTGCCAGCAGCGGATCGGGCGGTGGCTACACCTTC
. . TRBJ2-1 TRBV2 12 CASSDGYNEQFF TGTGCCAGCAGTGACGGATACAATGAGCAGTTCTTC
. . TRBJ2-1 TRBV19 16 CASSIRGLGYYNEQFF TGTGCCAGTAGTATCCGAGGACTTGGTTACTACAATGAGCAGTTCTTC
. . TRBJ2-7 TRBV6-5 14 CASSYSEAVSEQYF TGTGCCAGCAGTTACTCCGAAGCTGTTTCCGAGCAGTACTTC
. few TRBJ1-6 TRBV10-3 16 CAISDSRGGKNSPLHF TGTGCCATCAGTGATTCTAGGGGAGGGAAGAATTCACCCCTCCACTTT
. few TRBJ1-5 TRBV3-1/TRBV3-2 13 CASSQDRNQPQHF TGTGCCAGCAGCCAAGACCGAAATCAGCCCCAGCATTTT
TRBD2 once TRBJ2-1 TRBV6-1 15 CASSESGRAGIEQFF TGTGCCAGCAGTGAAAGCGGGAGGGCCGGTATTGAGCAGTTCTTC
. . TRBJ1-4 TRBV6-6 14 CASSSFGLIEKLFF TGTGCCAGCAGTTCTTTCGGCTTGATTGAAAAACTGTTTTTT
. . TRBJ1-2 TRBV7-8 13 CASSLEGWNGYTF TGTGCCAGCAGCTTAGAGGGGTGGAATGGCTACACCTTC
. . TRBJ1-6 TRBV19 15 CASSAGDSYNSPLHF TGTGCCAGTAGTGCAGGGGACTCCTATAATTCACCCCTCCACTTT
TRBD2 . TRBJ2-3 TRBV28 19 CASSLRLGLAGTATDTQYF TGTGCCAGCAGTTTACGGCTGGGACTAGCGGGAACCGCCACAGATACGCAGTATTTT
. . TRBJ2-1 TRBV12-3/TRBV12-4 12 CASSLDEREQFF TGTGCCAGCAGTTTAGACGAGCGGGAGCAGTTCTTC
. . TRBJ2-7 TRBV28 12 CASSLRVREQYF TGTGCCAGCAGTTTGCGGGTACGCGAGCAGTACTTC
. few TRBJ1-5 TRBV28 12 CASTPSGWAQHF TGTGCCAGCACCCCATCGGGGTGGGCCCAGCATTTT
TRBD1 few TRBJ2-5 TRBV11-2 15 CASSYRDREGETQYF TGTGCCAGCAGCTACCGGGACAGGGAAGGCGAGACCCAGTACTTC
. . TRBJ1-5 TRBV29-1 14 CSVVFGGNNQPQHF TGCAGCGTTGTATTCGGCGGAAACAATCAGCCCCAGCATTTT
. . TRBJ1-2 TRBV28 16 CASSSGVTALVYGYTF TGTGCCAGCAGTTCTGGTGTAACTGCCCTGGTATATGGCTACACCTTC
TRBD2 . TRBJ2-1 TRBV7-3 16 CASSLSAGGLDNEQFF TGTGCCAGCAGCTTAAGTGCGGGAGGGCTCGACAATGAGCAGTTCTTC
. once TRBJ2-7 TRBV28 13 CASRDPLGYEQYF TGTGCCAGCAGAGATCCGTTAGGATACGAGCAGTACTTC
. . TRBJ1-5 TRBV19 15 CASSIQAGWGQPQHF TGTGCCAGTAGTATCCAAGCAGGGTGGGGTCAGCCCCAGCATTTT
. . TRBJ1-2 TRBV3-1/TRBV3-2 15 CASSPAWGAGYGYTF TGTGCCAGCAGCCCCGCCTGGGGCGCGGGCTATGGCTACACCTTC